This TCR beta chain was captured by sequencing in a study of T cells in Graves' hyperthyroidism and ophthalmopathy. Across the study: Peripheral blood was acquired at first diagnosis, ahead of any therapy whatsoever. Study findings and constraints: A 13 V-J model separated ophthalmopathy from stable hyperthyroidism.

This clonotype was found a few times. Its antigen remains unidentified. No progression to ophthalmopathy during 18 months of follow-up defined stable disease. The diagnostic basis comprised clinical symptoms, serum thyroxine and TRAb, thyroid ultrasound and orbital computed tomography. Amplification yielded TCR beta CDR3 regions, with RNA transcripts as the source. TCR CDR3 regions were first amplified by RT-PCR with HTBI primers. TCRdb used MiXCR to reprocess the multiplex PCR reads, holding one entry per CDR3 protein. There are around 580,000 distinct CDR3 sequences in the sample; over 15% occur only once, and under 20% lies in the top ten. In germline, CDR1 is SQVTM, CDR2 ANQGSEA. Deletions cut 0 bases from V and 7 bases from J, with 14 bases between. The CDR3 contains 14 residues.

The sequenced sample consisted of blood. This clonotype was sampled from a woman aged 18-30 years with Graves' hyperthyroidism. The J gene is TRBJ2-3, the V gene TRBV29-1; no clear D. CDR3 DNA: TGCAGCGTTGAAGAACCGACTGACCTGAATACGCAGTATTTT. This gives the protein CSVEEPTDLNTQYF.